The source of this TCR beta chain is a study of blood T cells in healthy people across ages. This clonotype was seen a few times. The V end lost 0 bases, the J end lost 4 bases, and 13 bases lay between the germline ends. The length of the CDR3 is 16 residues. Germline loops: CDR1 SEHNR, CDR2 FQNEAQ (reference sequence). It was with a sample-barcoded 5' primer and a J-beta primer mix that a second PCR of about 6 to 12 cycles was run. MiXCR, applied by TCRdb to the 5' RACE reads, yields one record per CDR3 protein. The data hold over a million distinct CDR3 sequences, with roughly 43% observed a single time.

This clonotype originated in a woman aged 18-29 years in good health. J is TRBJ1-5 and V is TRBV7-9; D gene ambiguous. The sequenced material came from blood. The CDR3 loop reads CASSLALAGGNQPQHF. The CDR3 bases are TGTGCCAGCAGCTTAGCGCTTGCAGGAGGAAATCAGCCCCAGCATTTT.